These 25 T cell receptor beta chains were all obtained from the same sample, sequenced in a study of early T cells in non-severe SARS-CoV-2 infection. TCRdb reprocessed the 5' RACE reads via MiXCR and lists one record per CDR3 protein. The sample has about 31,000 distinct CDR3 sequences; about 5.8% are singletons. Material for sequencing was whole blood. These receptors were collected from an adult who was a healthcare worker with PCR-confirmed SARS-CoV-2 infection or an uninfected control (not recorded which).

This clonotype was seen ten or more times. The chain combines TRBV24-1 with TRBJ2-3; a weak D match, TRBD2 (5 bases). Germline V gives CDR1 KGHDR, CDR2 SFDVKD. The CDR3 has 16 amino acids. Trimming pared 4 bases from V and 4 bases from J, leaving 17 bases between. CDR3 protein: CATSDPERFGADTQYF. In nucleotides, the CDR3 is TGTGCCACCAGTGACCCGGAGCGGTTCGGGGCAGATACGCAGTATTTT.

There are many counts of this clonotype. As DNA, the CDR3 is TGTGCCAGCAGCCCGGACAGGAACTATGGCTACACCTTC. As protein: CASSPDRNYGYTF. The chain carries TRBV7-6 and TRBJ1-2; 7 nucleotides line up with TRBD1. The CDR3 spans 13 residues. Germline V gene sequence: CDR1 SGHVS, CDR2 FNYEAQ. J was trimmed by 2 bases and V by 5 bases; bases with no gene match: 2.

This clonotype was detected ten times or more. The CDR3 loop reads CASSSDRATIGEQFF. The CDR3 DNA is TGTGCCAGCAGCTCCGACAGAGCTACAATCGGTGAGCAGTTCTTC. The V and J genes are TRBV11-2 and TRBJ2-1, with D perhaps matching TRBD1 (5 bases). The ends were cut back, 4 bases at V and 9 bases at J, with 19 bases in the middle. Germline CDR1 and CDR2: SGHAT and FQNNGV. This CDR3 is built from 15 residues.

The sample holds a few counts of this clonotype. The chain combines TRBV29-1 with TRBJ2-3; D ambiguous. Germline V gene lookup returns CDR1 SQVTM and CDR2 ANQGSEA. The CDR3 loop spans 13 amino acids. Trimming cost V 6 bases and J 4 bases, with 14 bases left between them. CDR3 region: CSVHARGADTQYF. CDR3 nucleotide sequence: TGCAGCGTCCACGCGAGAGGTGCAGATACGCAGTATTTT.

This clonotype was counted at least ten times. This chain connects TRBV10-2 to TRBJ2-1; 9 bases are a match to TRBD2. With V trimmed by 8 bases and J by 3 bases, 5 bases remained unmatched. The CDR3 is made up of 14 amino acids. Looked up from germline, CDR1 is WSHSY and CDR2 is SAAADI. The CDR3 bases are TGCGCCAGCGCCCTAGCGGGATTCTACAATGAGCAGTTCTTC. Translating it yields CASALAGFYNEQFF.

This clonotype was counted ten times or more. The chain combines TRBV4-1 with TRBJ1-6; D ambiguous. CDR1 and CDR2 (germline): MGHRA, YSYEKL. V lost 7 bases and J lost 2, with 15 bases in between. The length of the CDR3 is 16 residues. CDR3 DNA sequence: TGCGCCAGCAATCTGCCAGCCCAGGCCTATAATTCACCCCTCCACTTT. It translates to CASNLPAQAYNSPLHF.

This clonotype was detected many times. The chain carries TRBV7-6 and TRBJ2-1; D is uncertain. Germline CDR1 SGHVS, CDR2 FNYEAQ. V was cut by 0 bases and J by 5 bases, with 8 bases left in between. The CDR3 is 14 residues long. CDR3 sequence: CASSLAAANNEQFF. The CDR3 DNA follows: TGTGCCAGCAGCTTAGCGGCAGCGAACAATGAGCAGTTCTTC. The variable domain in full, with the rest retrieved from reference TRBV7-6 and TRBJ2-1, is GAGVSQSPRYKVTKRGQDVALRCDPISGHVSLYWYRQALGQGPEFLTYFNYEAQQDKSGLPNDRFSAERPEGSISTLTIQRTEQRDSAMYRCASSLAAANNEQFFGPGTRLTVL.

This clonotype occurred many times. This chain joins TRBV2 and TRBJ1-1, with 7 bases that match TRBD1. This CDR3 has 13 residues. V lost 6 bases and J lost 1; bases outside the gene matches: 2. Germline lookup yields CDR1 SNHLY and CDR2 FYNNEI. CDR3: CASSRQGNTEAFF. In nucleotides, the CDR3 is TGTGCCAGCAGCCGACAGGGGAACACTGAAGCTTTCTTT.

This clonotype was counted once. V and J are TRBV6-1 and TRBJ2-1; D might be TRBD2 (5 bases). The CDR3 covers 12 residues. Deletions cut 1 base from V and 10 bases from J, with 8 bases between. CDR1 and CDR2 from the germline V gene are MNHNS and SASEGT. The DNA for the CDR3 is TGTGCCAGCAGTGAAGGGCGGGTAGAGCAGTTCTTC. It yields the protein CASSEGRVEQFF.

In its sample, this clonotype was seen a few times. This chain links TRBV2 with TRBJ2-2, with D perhaps matching TRBD1 (5 bases). The CDR3 sequence is 14 residues long. Germline CDR1 SNHLY, CDR2 FYNNEI. V was shortened by 3 bases and J by 2 bases, with 7 bases between the two germline ends. The CDR3 nucleotides are TGTGCCAGCAGTGACAGGGTCAACACCGGGGAGCTGTTTTTT. This sequence encodes CASSDRVNTGELFF.

This clonotype was recorded at least ten times. This chain joins TRBV20-1 and TRBJ1-2, with a weak D call TRBD1 (5 bases). The CDR3 length is 13 residues. Trimming shortened V by 3 bases and J by 2 bases, and 10 bases separated the two germline ends. Per germline, CDR1 DFQATT and CDR2 SNEGSKA (reference sequence). The CDR3 DNA sequence: TGCAGTGCTAGTTCGGGACCGAACTATGGCTACACCTTC. Its translation is CSASSGPNYGYTF.

This clonotype was seen ten or more times. The chain joins TRBV19 to TRBJ2-7; possible D gene TRBD1, 6 bases. Per the germline V gene, CDR1 is LNHDA and CDR2 is SQIVND (reference sequence). The CDR3 totals 12 residues. V lost 4 bases to trimming and J lost 2 bases, with 6 bases between them. The DNA of the CDR3 is TGTGCCAGTAGTAGGACAGCCTACGAGCAGTACTTC. Protein: CASSRTAYEQYF.

This rearrangement joins TRBV11-2 to TRBJ2-3; 11 bases agree with TRBD2. Germline V gene sequence: CDR1 SGHAT, CDR2 FQNNGV. The CDR3 extends over 19 amino acids. V lost 5 bases to trimming and J lost 0 bases; unmatched junction nucleotides: 13. In DNA form, the CDR3 reads TGTGCCAGCAGCATAGGACTAGCGGGTCCGACCTACAGCACAGATACGCAGTATTTT. Its protein is CASSIGLAGPTYSTDTQYF.

This chain connects TRBV20-1 to TRBJ1-6; D gene ambiguous. The CDR3 totals 14 residues. V lost 1 base to trimming and J lost 7 bases, with 11 bases between them. Germline V gives CDR1 DFQATT, CDR2 SNEGSKA (reference sequence). The CDR3 DNA reads TGCAGTGCTAGAGGGCAGAATTTCAATTCACCCCTCCACTTT. Its translation is CSARGQNFNSPLHF.

This clonotype was counted at least ten times. V gene TRBV7-2 combines with J gene TRBJ2-1; maybe TRBD2 (6 bases). Germline V gene lookup returns CDR1 SGHTA and CDR2 FQGNSA. The V end was cut by 0 bases, the J end by 13 bases, with 19 bases between. CDR3 size: 15 residues. CDR3 nucleotide sequence: TGTGCCAGCAGCTTAGCGAAGAAACGGGTAGCGGTACAGTTCTTC. Its protein product is CASSLAKKRVAVQFF.

This clonotype was seen more than once but under ten times. This chain uses TRBV29-1 with TRBJ2-3; TRBD1 matches 9 bases. V shed 7 bases, J shed 4 bases, and the junction held 15 bases outside the gene matches. The CDR3 is 16 residues long. Germline loops: CDR1 SQVTM, CDR2 ANQGSEA. CDR3 bases: TGCAGCGCCGAAAAACCCGGGACAGGGTCCCCAGATACGCAGTATTTT. Its translation: CSAEKPGTGSPDTQYF.

Judged by abundance, this clonotype is medium-sized. The chain carries TRBV19 and TRBJ2-3, with 13 bases lining up with TRBD2. The germline CDR1 and CDR2 sequences are LNHDA and SQIVND (reference sequence). V trimming: 6 bases; J trimming: 4 bases; junction bases outside the gene matches: 4. CDR3 length equals 15 residues. This chain's CDR3 is CASSHGLAGADTQYF. CDR3 DNA sequence: TGTGCCAGTAGCCACGGACTAGCGGGAGCAGATACGCAGTATTTT.

This clonotype was recorded at least ten times. The V call is TRBV6-6, the J call TRBJ1-2; D is undetermined. V lost 6 bases, J lost 0 bases, and 11 bases lay in between. In germline, CDR1 is MNHNY, CDR2 SVGAGI (reference sequence). The CDR3 has 14 amino acids. Here the CDR3 DNA reads TGTGCCAGCAGCCGGGCCGTAACTAACTATGGCTACACCTTC. This gives the protein CASSRAVTNYGYTF.

This clonotype was seen at least ten times. V gene TRBV20-1 combines with J gene TRBJ1-1; D is undetermined. The CDR3 spans 12 residues. Germline CDR1 DFQATT, CDR2 SNEGSKA (reference sequence). The V end lost 6 bases, the J end lost 3 bases, and 11 bases lay between the germline ends. The CDR3 reads CSAARRHTEAFF. CDR3 DNA: TGCAGTGCCGCGAGGCGCCACACTGAAGCTTTCTTT.

The CDR3 nucleotides read TGTGCCTGGAGTCTACTAGCGGAAAAATACAATGAGCAGTTCTTC. Its translation: CAWSLLAEKYNEQFF. J is TRBJ2-1 and V is TRBV30; 8 bases map to TRBD2. V dropped 2 bases and J dropped 4; count of bases not matched to a gene: 7. Germline lookup yields CDR1 GTSNPN and CDR2 SVGIG (reference sequence). The CDR3 consists of 15 residues.

This sequence joins TRBV7-8 and TRBJ2-1; D possibly matches TRBD1 or TRBD2 (5 bases each). The ends were cut back, 8 bases at V and 3 bases at J, with 5 bases in the middle. CDR1 and CDR2 (germline): SGHVS, FQNEAQ. The CDR3 runs 11 residues. This CDR3 reads CASGGYNEQFF. In DNA form, the CDR3 reads TGTGCCAGCGGGGGCTACAATGAGCAGTTCTTC.

Many counts were recorded for this clonotype. The CDR3 is CASGAGTGSYEQYF. CDR3 DNA: TGTGCCAGCGGGGCTGGGACAGGGTCCTACGAGCAGTACTTC. The rearrangement joins TRBV2 to TRBJ2-7; TRBD1 agrees at 9 bases. This CDR3 region has 14 residues. V was clipped by 8 bases and J by 1 base; unmatched bases: 6. CDR1 is SNHLY and CDR2 is FYNNEI in the germline V gene.

This clonotype has at least ten counts. The gene calls are TRBV29-1 and TRBJ2-7; 8 bases fit TRBD1. The CDR3 is 14 amino acids. Germline V CDR1 and CDR2: SQVTM, ANQGSEA. J was trimmed by 2 bases and V by 4 bases; bases with no gene match: 7. CDR3 sequence (DNA): TGCAGCGTTGCTCGGGGGACAGGAGCCTACGAGCAGTACTTC. Protein product: CSVARGTGAYEQYF.

This sequence joins TRBV18 and TRBJ2-3, with TRBD1 identical over 7 bases. Per germline, CDR1 KGHSH and CDR2 LQKENI. This CDR3 contains 14 residues. The ends lost 1 base at V and 5 bases at J; junction bases unmatched: 3. CDR3 DNA: TGTGCCAGCTCACCACTGACAGGGAAAGATACGCAGTATTTT. It is translated as CASSPLTGKDTQYF.

The gene calls are TRBV4-1 and TRBJ2-1; D ambiguous. V was cut by 4 bases and J by 0 bases, with 10 bases left in between. The CDR3 extends over 15 amino acids. CDR1 MGHRA and CDR2 YSYEKL come from the germline V gene. Here the CDR3 DNA reads TGCGCCAGCAGCCCTCTTAAAAGCTCCTACAATGAGCAGTTCTTC. Translated: CASSPLKSSYNEQFF.